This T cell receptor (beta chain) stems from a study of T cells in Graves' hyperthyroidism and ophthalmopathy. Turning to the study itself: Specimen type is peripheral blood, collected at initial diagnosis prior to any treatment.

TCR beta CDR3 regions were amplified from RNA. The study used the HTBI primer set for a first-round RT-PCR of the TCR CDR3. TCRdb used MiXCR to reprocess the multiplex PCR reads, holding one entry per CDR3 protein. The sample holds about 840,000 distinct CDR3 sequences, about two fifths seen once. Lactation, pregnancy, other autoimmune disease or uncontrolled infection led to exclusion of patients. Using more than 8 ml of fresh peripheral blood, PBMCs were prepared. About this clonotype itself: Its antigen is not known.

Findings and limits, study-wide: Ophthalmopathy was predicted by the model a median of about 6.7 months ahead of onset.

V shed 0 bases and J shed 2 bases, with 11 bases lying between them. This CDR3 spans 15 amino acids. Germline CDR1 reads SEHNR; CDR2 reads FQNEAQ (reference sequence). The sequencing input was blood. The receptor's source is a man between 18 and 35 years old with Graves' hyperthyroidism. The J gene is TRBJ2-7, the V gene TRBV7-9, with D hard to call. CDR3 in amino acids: CASSLAVGKAYEQYF. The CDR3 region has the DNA TGTGCCAGCAGCTTAGCGGTGGGAAAAGCCTACGAGCAGTACTTC.